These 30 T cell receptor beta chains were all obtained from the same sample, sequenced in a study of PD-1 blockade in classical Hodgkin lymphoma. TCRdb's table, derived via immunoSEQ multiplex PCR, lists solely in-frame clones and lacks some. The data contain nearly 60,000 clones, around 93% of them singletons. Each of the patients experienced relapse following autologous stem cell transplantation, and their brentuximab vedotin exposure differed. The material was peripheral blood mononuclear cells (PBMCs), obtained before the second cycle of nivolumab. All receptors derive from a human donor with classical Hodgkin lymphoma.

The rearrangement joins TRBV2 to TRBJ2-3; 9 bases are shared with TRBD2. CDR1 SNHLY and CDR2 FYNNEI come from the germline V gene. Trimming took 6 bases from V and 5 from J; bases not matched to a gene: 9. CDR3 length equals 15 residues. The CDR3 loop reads CASSEGLAPGDTQYF. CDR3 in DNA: TGTGCCAGCAGCGAGGGACTAGCCCCGGGAGATACGCAGTATTTT.

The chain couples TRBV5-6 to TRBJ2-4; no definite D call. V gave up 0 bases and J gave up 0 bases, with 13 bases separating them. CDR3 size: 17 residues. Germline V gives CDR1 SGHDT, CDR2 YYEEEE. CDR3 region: CASSLGPKIIAKNIQYF. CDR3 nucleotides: TGTGCCAGCAGCTTGGGGCCTAAAATCATAGCCAAAAACATTCAGTACTTC.

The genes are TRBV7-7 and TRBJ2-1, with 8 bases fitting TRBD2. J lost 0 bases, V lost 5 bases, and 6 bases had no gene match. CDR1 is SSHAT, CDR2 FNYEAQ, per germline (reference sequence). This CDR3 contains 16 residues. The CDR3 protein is CASSPLAGSSYNEQFF. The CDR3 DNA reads TGTGCCAGCAGCCCATTAGCGGGGAGCTCCTACAATGAGCAGTTCTTC.

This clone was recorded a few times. CDR3 in amino acids: CASSLTSTEAFF. In DNA, the CDR3 is TGTGCCAGCAGCTTGACGAGCACTGAAGCTTTCTTT. The J gene is TRBJ1-1, the V gene TRBV7-2; D uncertain. This CDR3 has 12 amino acids. V lost 3 bases and J lost 4, with 6 bases in between. Germline V gene lookup returns CDR1 SGHTA and CDR2 FQGNSA.

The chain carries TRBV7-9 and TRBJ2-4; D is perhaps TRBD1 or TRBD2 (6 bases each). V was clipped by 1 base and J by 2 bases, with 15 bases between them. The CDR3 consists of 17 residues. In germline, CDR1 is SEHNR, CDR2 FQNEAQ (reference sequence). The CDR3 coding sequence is TGTGCCAGCAGCTTAGTCGGGGGCTATGATCCCAAAAACATTCAGTACTTC. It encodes CASSLVGGYDPKNIQYF.

CDR3 sequence reads: CASSLGHTTDTQYF. The CDR3 bases are TGTGCCAGCAGCTTAGGTCACACCACAGATACGCAGTATTTT. This chain uses TRBV13 with TRBJ2-3; D call uncertain. V lost 0 bases to trimming and J lost 2 bases, with 6 bases between them. The CDR3 loop spans 14 amino acids. Germline V gene sequence: CDR1 PRHDT, CDR2 FYEKMQ (reference sequence).

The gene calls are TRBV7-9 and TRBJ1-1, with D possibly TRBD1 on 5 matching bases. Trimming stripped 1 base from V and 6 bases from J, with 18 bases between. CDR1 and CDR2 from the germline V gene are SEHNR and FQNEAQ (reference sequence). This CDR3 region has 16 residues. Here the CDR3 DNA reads TGTGCCAGCAGCTTAGAAACGACCGGCAGGGCGGCTGAAGCTTTCTTT. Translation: CASSLETTGRAAEAFF.

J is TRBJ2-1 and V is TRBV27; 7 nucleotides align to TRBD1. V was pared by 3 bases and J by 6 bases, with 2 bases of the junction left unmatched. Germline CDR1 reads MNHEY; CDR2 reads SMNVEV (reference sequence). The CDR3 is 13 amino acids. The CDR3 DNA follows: TGTGCCAGCAGTTTGGACAGGACCAATGAGCAGTTCTTC. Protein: CASSLDRTNEQFF.

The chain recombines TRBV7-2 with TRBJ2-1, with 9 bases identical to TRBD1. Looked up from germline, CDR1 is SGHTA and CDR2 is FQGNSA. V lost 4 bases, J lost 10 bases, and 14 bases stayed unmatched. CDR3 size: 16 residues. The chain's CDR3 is CASSSNTGGISREQFF. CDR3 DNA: TGTGCCAGCAGCTCTAATACAGGGGGCATAAGTAGGGAGCAGTTCTTC.

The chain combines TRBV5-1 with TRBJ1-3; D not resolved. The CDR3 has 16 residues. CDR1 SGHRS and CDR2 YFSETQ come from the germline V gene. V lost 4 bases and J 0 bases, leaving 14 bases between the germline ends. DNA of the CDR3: TGCGCCAGCAGCGAAGGAGGGCCAACCTCTGGAAACACCATATATTTT. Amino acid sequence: CASSEGGPTSGNTIYF.

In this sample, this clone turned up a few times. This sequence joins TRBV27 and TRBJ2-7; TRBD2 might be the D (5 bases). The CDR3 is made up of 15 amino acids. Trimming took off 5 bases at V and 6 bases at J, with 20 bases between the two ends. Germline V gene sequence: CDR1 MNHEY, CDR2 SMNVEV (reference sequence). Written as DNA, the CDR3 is TGTGCCAGCAGTCCATCCCCGAGCGGCCAAGGCGAGCAGTACTTC. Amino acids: CASSPSPSGQGEQYF.

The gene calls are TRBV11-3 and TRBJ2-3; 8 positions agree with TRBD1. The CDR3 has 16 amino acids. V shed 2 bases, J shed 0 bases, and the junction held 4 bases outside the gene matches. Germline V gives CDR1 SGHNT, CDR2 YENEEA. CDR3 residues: CASSLQGAESTDTQYF. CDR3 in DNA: TGTGCCAGCAGCTTACAGGGGGCCGAGAGCACAGATACGCAGTATTTT.

The CDR3 here is CASSPSNLALAGVNGELFF. The CDR3 DNA reads TGTGCCAGCAGTCCTAGTAACCTTGCTCTAGCGGGAGTTAACGGGGAGCTGTTTTTT. The chain couples TRBV11-1 to TRBJ2-2, with 10 nucleotides matching TRBD2. The V and J ends lost 6 bases and 7 bases, in that order; junction bases with no gene match: 20. CDR3 size: 19 residues. CDR1 SGHAT and CDR2 FQDESV come from the germline V gene (reference sequence).

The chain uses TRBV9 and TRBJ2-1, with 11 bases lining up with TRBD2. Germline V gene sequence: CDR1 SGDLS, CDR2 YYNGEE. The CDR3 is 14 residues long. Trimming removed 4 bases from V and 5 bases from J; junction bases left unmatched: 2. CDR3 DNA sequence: TGTGCCAGCAGCCCGGGACTAGCGGACAATGAGCAGTTCTTC. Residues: CASSPGLADNEQFF.

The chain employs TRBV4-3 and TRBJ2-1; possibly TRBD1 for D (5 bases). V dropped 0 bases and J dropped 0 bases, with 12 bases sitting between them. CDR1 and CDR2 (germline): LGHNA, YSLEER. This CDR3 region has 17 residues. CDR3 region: CASSQDPGLSSYNEQFF. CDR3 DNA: TGCGCCAGCAGCCAAGATCCAGGGCTTAGCTCCTACAATGAGCAGTTCTTC.

DNA for the CDR3: TGTGCCACCAGCAGATCTCTAGCGGGAGGAGGTAGAAAGCAGTTCTTC. Translation gives CATSRSLAGGGRKQFF. This sequence joins TRBV15 and TRBJ2-1, with TRBD2 identical over 11 bases. There are 16 residues in the CDR3. The J segment lost 11 bases and the V segment lost 2 bases, leaving 11 bases of the junction unmatched. CDR1 LNHNV and CDR2 YYDKDF come from the germline V gene (reference sequence).

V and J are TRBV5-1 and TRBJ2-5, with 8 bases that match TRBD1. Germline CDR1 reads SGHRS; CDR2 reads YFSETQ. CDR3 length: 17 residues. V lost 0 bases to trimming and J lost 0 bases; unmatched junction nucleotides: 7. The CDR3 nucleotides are TGCGCCAGCAGCTTGGCACGGGACAGGAACTACCAAGAGACCCAGTACTTC. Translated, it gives CASSLARDRNYQETQYF.

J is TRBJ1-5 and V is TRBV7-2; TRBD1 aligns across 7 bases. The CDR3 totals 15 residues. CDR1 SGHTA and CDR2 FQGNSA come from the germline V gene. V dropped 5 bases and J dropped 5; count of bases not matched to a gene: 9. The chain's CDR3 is CASSVGTARHQPQHF. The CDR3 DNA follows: TGTGCCAGCAGCGTGGGGACAGCCCGACATCAGCCCCAGCATTTT.

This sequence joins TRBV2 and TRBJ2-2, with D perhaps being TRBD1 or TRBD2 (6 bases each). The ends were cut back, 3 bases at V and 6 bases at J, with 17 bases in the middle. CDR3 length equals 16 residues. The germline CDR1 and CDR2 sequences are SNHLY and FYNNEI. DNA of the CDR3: TGTGCCAGCAGTGAGGAGGGGGGCGCTCAGGCCGGGGAGCTGTTTTTT. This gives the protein CASSEEGGAQAGELFF.

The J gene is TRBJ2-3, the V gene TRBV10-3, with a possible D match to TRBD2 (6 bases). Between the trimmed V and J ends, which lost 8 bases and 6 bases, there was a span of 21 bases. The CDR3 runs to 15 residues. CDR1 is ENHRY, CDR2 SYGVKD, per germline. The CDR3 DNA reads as TGTGCCATCGGACGGAGGGACGTAGTGGAGGATACGCAGTATTTT. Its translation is CAIGRRDVVEDTQYF.

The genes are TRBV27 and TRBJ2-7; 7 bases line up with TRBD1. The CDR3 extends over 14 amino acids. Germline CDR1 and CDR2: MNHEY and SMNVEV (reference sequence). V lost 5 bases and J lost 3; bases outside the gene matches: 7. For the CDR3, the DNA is TGTGCCAGCAGTGTACAGGGGTTAGGCTACGAGCAGTACTTC. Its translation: CASSVQGLGYEQYF.

The CDR3 protein is CASSELASGAQETQYF. The CDR3, as DNA: TGTGCCAGCAGTGAATTGGCTAGCGGAGCCCAAGAGACCCAGTACTTC. The chain joins TRBV6-1 to TRBJ2-5; 7 nucleotides match TRBD2. V lost 2 bases, J lost 1 base, and 7 bases stayed unmatched. The germline V gene encodes CDR1 MNHNS and CDR2 SASEGT. This CDR3 has 16 residues.

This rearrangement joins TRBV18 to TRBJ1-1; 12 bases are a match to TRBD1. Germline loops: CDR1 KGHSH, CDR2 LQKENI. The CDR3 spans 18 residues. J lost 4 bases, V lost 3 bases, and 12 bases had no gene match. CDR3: CASSPSAGTGGLGTEAFF. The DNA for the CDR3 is TGTGCCAGCTCACCCTCCGCCGGGACAGGGGGCTTGGGCACTGAAGCTTTCTTT.

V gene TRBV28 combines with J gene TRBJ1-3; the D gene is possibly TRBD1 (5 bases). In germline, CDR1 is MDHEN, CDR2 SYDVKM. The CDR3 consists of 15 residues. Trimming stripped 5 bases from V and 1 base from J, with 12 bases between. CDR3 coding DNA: TGTGCCAGCAGTGACGCCGGGGGGTCTGGAAACACCATATATTTT. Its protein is CASSDAGGSGNTIYF.

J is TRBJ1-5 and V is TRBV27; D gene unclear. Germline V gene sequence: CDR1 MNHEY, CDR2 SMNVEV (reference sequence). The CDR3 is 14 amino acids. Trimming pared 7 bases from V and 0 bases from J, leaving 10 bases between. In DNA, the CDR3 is TGTGCCAGCAAACCCCCTTATAGCAATCAGCCCCAGCATTTT. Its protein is CASKPPYSNQPQHF.

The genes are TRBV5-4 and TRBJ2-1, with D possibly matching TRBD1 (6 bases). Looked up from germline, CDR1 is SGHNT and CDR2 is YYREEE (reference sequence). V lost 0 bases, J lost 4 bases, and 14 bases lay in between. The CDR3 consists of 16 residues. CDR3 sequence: CASSLVRQGRYNEQFF. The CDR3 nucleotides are TGTGCCAGCAGCTTGGTAAGGCAGGGGAGATACAATGAGCAGTTCTTC. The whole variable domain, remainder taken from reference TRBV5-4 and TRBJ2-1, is ETGVTQSPTHLIKTRGQQVTLRCSSQSGHNTVSWYQQALGQGPQFIFQYYREEENGRGNFPPRFSGLQFPNYSSELNVNALELDDSALYLCASSLVRQGRYNEQFFGPGTRLTVL.

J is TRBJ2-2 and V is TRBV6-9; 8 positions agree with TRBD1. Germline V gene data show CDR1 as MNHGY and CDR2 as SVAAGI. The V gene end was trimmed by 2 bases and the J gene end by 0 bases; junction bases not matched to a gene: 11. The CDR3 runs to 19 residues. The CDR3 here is CASSYNRGASSANTGELFF. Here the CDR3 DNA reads TGTGCCAGCAGTTATAACAGGGGGGCTAGCAGCGCGAACACCGGGGAGCTGTTTTTT.

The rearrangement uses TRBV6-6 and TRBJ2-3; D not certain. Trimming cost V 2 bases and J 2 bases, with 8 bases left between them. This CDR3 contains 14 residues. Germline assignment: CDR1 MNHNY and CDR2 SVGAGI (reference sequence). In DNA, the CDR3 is TGTGCCAGCAGTTACGTGGGTCCCACAGATACGCAGTATTTT. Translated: CASSYVGPTDTQYF.

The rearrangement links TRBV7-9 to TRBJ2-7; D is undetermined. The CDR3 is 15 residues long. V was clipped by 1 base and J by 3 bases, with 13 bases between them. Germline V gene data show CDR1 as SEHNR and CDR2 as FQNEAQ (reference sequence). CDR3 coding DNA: TGTGCCAGCAGCTTAGGGCTCCCCGCATTCTACGAGCAGTACTTC. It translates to CASSLGLPAFYEQYF.

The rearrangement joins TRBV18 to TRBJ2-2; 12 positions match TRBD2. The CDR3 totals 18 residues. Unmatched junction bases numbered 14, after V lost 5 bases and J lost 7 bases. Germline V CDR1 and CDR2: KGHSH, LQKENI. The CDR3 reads CASSIWTSGTFGVGELFF. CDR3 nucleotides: TGTGCCAGCTCAATCTGGACTAGCGGGACCTTTGGGGTCGGGGAGCTGTTTTTT.